Below, one T cell receptor (beta chain) is given with its context. Its target is unknown. The CDR3 consists of 16 residues. RNA amounts of 0.5 to 1 ug underwent reverse transcription with random hexamers. TCRdb independently ran MiXCR on the immunoSEQ multiplex PCR reads; one entry per CDR3 protein. The top ten hold more than 0.3% of the sample, which has about 94,000 distinct CDR3 sequences, just under 95% seen once. This record belongs to a study of CD8 T cells in Susac syndrome. Across the whole study: Clinically active disease was present in more than five of the sequenced Susac syndrome patients. Under ten of these patients were in remission.

Regarding the study as a whole: The study admitted that it had a relatively small number of individuals in its TCR sequencing and HLA analysis.

This chain uses TRBV21-1 with TRBJ2-1; TRBD2 reflects the table's D call only, with no check against the DNA. TRBV21-1 is a pseudogene locus. The specimen was CD4+ T cells from PBMCs. The receptor's source is a human donor with Susac syndrome. In DNA form, the CDR3 reads TGTGCCAGCAGCAAAATCGAGCGGGGGGGATCTGATGAGCAGTTCTTC. Translation gives CASSKIERGGSDEQFF.